This record covers a single T cell receptor (beta chain). The V segment lost 4 bases and the J segment 10 bases; nucleotides outside the gene matches: 9. Germline V gene lookup returns CDR1 SGHRS and CDR2 YFSETQ. The CDR3 covers 15 residues. The data belong to a study of blood T cell repertoires in COVID-19. Study details: Some COVID-19 samples were acute and others convalescent; all came from the United States, Italy and Spain. Sources were T cells, B-cell-depleted T cells, or PBMCs; the material itself was cDNA or gDNA.

Original processing notes: The assay estimated nucleated cells by amplifying reference gene primers. Sequencing used immunoSEQ multiplex PCR; TCRdb keeps in-frame clones, though not all of them. Clone size and the V and J calls come from that table; the DNA yielded D and trimming. The table has around 130,000 clones, approximately 84% seen once; the top ten hold 10% to 15%. Sequenced material: peripheral blood. This sequence was found in a human donor in a cohort sampled during active COVID-19. The chain combines TRBV5-1 with TRBJ1-6; 9 bases fit TRBD1. The CDR3 sequence is CASSRDRVGISPLHF. In nucleotides, the CDR3 is TGCGCCAGCAGCCGGGACAGGGTGGGGATCTCACCCCTCCACTTT.